Listed below are T cell receptor beta chains from one sample, sequenced in a study of cytomegalovirus exposure and HLA in healthy donors. Assay: immunoSEQ multiplex PCR; the TCRdb copy retains only in-frame clones and omits some. Of around 200,000 clones listed, about 83% were seen once; the top ten hold around 9.6%. The sample was PBMCs. Source of these receptors: a woman aged 45-59 years in good health and CMV-seropositive. CDR3s include the opening cysteine and the closing phenylalanine or tryptophan. The D gene is left open where the match is weak. The size of a clone is reported for some rows only, either as once, few or many, or as a class for expanded clones.

clone size	D gene	V gene	J gene	CDR3 DNA	CDR3 protein
-	TRBD1	TRBV23-1	TRBJ1-2	TGCGCCAGCAGTCAATCCGAACTTCCGGGGACAGCTAACTATGGCTACACCTTC	CASSQSELPGTANYGYTF
-	-	TRBV5-1	TRBJ1-3	TGCGCCAGCAGCTTGGGGGGGGTAACAGACTCTGGAAACACCATATATTTT	CASSLGGVTDSGNTIYF
-	-	TRBV7-3	TRBJ1-1	TGTGCCAGCGCGAAAGACAGGACCAACACTGAAGCTTTCTTT	CASAKDRTNTEAFF
-	-	TRBV4-3	TRBJ2-5	TGCGCCAGCAGCGGACGACAGCACCAAGAGACCCAGTACTTC	CASSGRQHQETQYF
-	-	TRBV30	TRBJ2-1	TGTGCCTGGAGTGTACTGGTTTTGTACAATGAGCAGTTCTTC	CAWSVLVLYNEQFF
-	TRBD1	TRBV18	TRBJ1-1	TGTGCCAGCTCATCCAGGGGGTGGACTGAAGCTTTCTTT	CASSSRGWTEAFF
-	TRBD1	TRBV7-2	TRBJ1-1	TGTGCCACCGGACTGACAGGGGTAACTCTTGGAGCTTTCTTT	CATGLTGVTLGAFF
-	-	TRBV18	TRBJ1-1	TGTGCCAGCTCACCAGGCACGAACACTGAAGCTTTCTTT	CASSPGTNTEAFF
-	-	TRBV19	TRBJ1-2	TGTGCCAGTAGTATCGGACAGAATAGCTATGGCTACACCTTC	CASSIGQNSYGYTF
-	-	TRBV6-1	TRBJ1-1	TGTGCCAGCAGTGCCCGACAAAACCTGGGCAACACTGAAGCTTTCTTT	CASSARQNLGNTEAFF
-	TRBD1	TRBV5-1	TRBJ2-2	TGCGCCAGCAGCTTGGGACAGGGGGAGGCGGCCGGGGAGCTGTTTTTT	CASSLGQGEAAGELFF
-	TRBD2	TRBV19	TRBJ2-7	TGTGCCAGTAGTATCGGGAGGCAGGCCTACGAGCAGTACTTC	CASSIGRQAYEQYF
once	-	TRBV4-3	TRBJ1-2	TGCGCCAGCAGCCAAGATATTAGGGGCGTAAGGCGCGGCTACACCTTC	CASSQDIRGVRRGYTF
-	TRBD2	TRBV5-1	TRBJ2-7	TGCGCCAGCAGCAGATTGGCGAGACTAGCGGGTGTAGGCGAGCAGTACTTC	CASSRLARLAGVGEQYF
-	TRBD1	TRBV7-2	TRBJ1-1	TGTGCCAGCAGCTTCAACAGGGGCGCAGGGCTAGCTTTCTTT	CASSFNRGAGLAFF
-	-	TRBV11-2	TRBJ2-7	TGTGCCAGCAGCTTCGGAGCTCTTTCCTACGAGCAGTACTTC	CASSFGALSYEQYF
-	TRBD2	TRBV11-1	TRBJ2-1	TGTGCCAGCAGCTTAGCGACTAGCGGGGGCAATGAGCAGTTCTTC	CASSLATSGGNEQFF
-	TRBD2	TRBV15	TRBJ2-7	TGTGCCACCAGCAGAGAACGACTAGCGGGAGCCTACGAGCAGTACTTC	CATSRERLAGAYEQYF
-	-	TRBV9	TRBJ2-3	TGTGCCAGCAGCGTAGGGTGGGGGACTAGCACAGATACGCAGTATTTT	CASSVGWGTSTDTQYF
-	TRBD1	TRBV5-1	TRBJ1-1	TGCGCCAGCAGCCGGGGGACAGGAGTGAACACTGAAGCTTTCTTT	CASSRGTGVNTEAFF
-	-	TRBV11-3	TRBJ2-7	TGTGCCAGCAGCTTAGAGGACAGCGAGCCCGAGCAGTACTTC	CASSLEDSEPEQYF
-	TRBD1	TRBV6-5	TRBJ2-7	TGTGCCAGCAACGTGGGACAGGGGTCTTACGAGCAGTACTTC	CASNVGQGSYEQYF
-	-	TRBV4-1	TRBJ1-1	TGCGCCAGCAGCCAAGATAGGGGCAGGCGCACTGAAGCTTTCTTT	CASSQDRGRRTEAFF
-	-	TRBV5-6	TRBJ1-5	TGTGCCAGCAGCTTGGTCGGAGATCAGCCCCAGCATTTT	CASSLVGDQPQHF
-	-	TRBV19	TRBJ1-5	TGTGCCAGCCGCGGGGGGGGAAGCAATCAGCCCCAGCATTTT	CASRGGGSNQPQHF
-	TRBD2	TRBV6-6	TRBJ2-1	TGTGCCAGCAAGCCTACTAGCGGGGGCTTGAATGAGCAGTTCTTC	CASKPTSGGLNEQFF
once	-	TRBV6-5	TRBJ2-7	TGTGCCAGCAGTTACGAACCGTCGACAGCCTACGAGCAGTACTTC	CASSYEPSTAYEQYF
once	TRBD2	TRBV5-6	TRBJ2-5	TGTGCCAGCAGCTTGAAGGGACTAGTGGTCCAAGAGACCCAGTACTTC	CASSLKGLVVQETQYF
-	-	TRBV5-1	TRBJ1-1	TGCGCCAGCAGTGCATCCCCCGGAGACCACACTGAAGCTTTCTTT	CASSASPGDHTEAFF
-	-	TRBV19	TRBJ1-5	TGTGCCAGTAGACAGAACCTCAATCAGCCCCAGCATTTT	CASRQNLNQPQHF
-	-	TRBV5-1	TRBJ2-4	TGCGCCAGCAGCCGAACAGGGGGGGCAAACATTCAGTACTTC	CASSRTGGANIQYF
-	-	TRBV21-1	TRBJ1-5	TGTGCCAGCAGCAAAGACGCCAGGGAACTATATAGCAATCAGCCCCAGCATTTT	CASSKDARELYSNQPQHF
-	-	TRBV18	TRBJ2-3	TGTGCCAGCTCACCGCCGACAGGTCTTCGTGCAGATACGCAGTATTTT	CASSPPTGLRADTQYF
few	-	TRBV5-6	TRBJ1-5	TGTGCCAGCAGCTCAGGACAAAATCAGCCCCAGCATTTT	CASSSGQNQPQHF
-	-	TRBV27	TRBJ1-5	TGTGCCAGCAGTTTGACCAGGGGCTCCGATCAGCCCCAGCATTTT	CASSLTRGSDQPQHF
-	TRBD1	TRBV28	TRBJ2-7	TGTGCCAGCAGTGCACCGGGACAGACCCTCTACGAGCAGTACTTC	CASSAPGQTLYEQYF
-	TRBD1	TRBV7-9	TRBJ2-7	TGTGCCAGCAGCCCGGACAGGGGCTACTCCTACGAGCAGTACTTC	CASSPDRGYSYEQYF
once	TRBD1	TRBV7-9	TRBJ2-3	TGTGCCAGCAGCCTGGGACAGGGTACGATTTGGACAGATACGCAGTATTTT	CASSLGQGTIWTDTQYF
few	TRBD1	TRBV19	TRBJ1-3	TGTGCCAGTAGTGCTGAAACGCCGACAGGGGGCGCTGGAAACACCATATATTTT	CASSAETPTGGAGNTIYF
-	-	TRBV27	TRBJ2-3	TGTGCCAGCAGTTCCCAGGGAGATACGCAGTATTTT	CASSSQGDTQYF
-	-	TRBV18	TRBJ2-7	TGTGCCAGCTCGGCGGCGGGGGCCTCCTACGAGCAGTACTTC	CASSAAGASYEQYF
-	TRBD1	TRBV7-2	TRBJ2-7	TGTGCCAGCAGCTTAACAGGGGGCGAGCAGTACTTC	CASSLTGGEQYF
-	-	TRBV5-1	TRBJ1-2	TGCGCCAGCAAATCCGGGACACCCGGGCCCTATGGCTACACCTTC	CASKSGTPGPYGYTF
-	-	TRBV5-1	TRBJ2-7	TGCGCCAGCAGCTTGGTAGACTCCTACGAGCAGTACTTC	CASSLVDSYEQYF
once	TRBD1	TRBV6-1	TRBJ1-5	TGTGCCAGCAGTTCCGGGACAGGGAACAATCAGCCCCAGCATTTT	CASSSGTGNNQPQHF